Sequencing of this T cell receptor (beta chain) was carried out in a study of T cell repertoires in cytomegalovirus infection. Study results and limitations: The ex vivo response was dominated by HLA-C-restricted CMV-specific TCR beta clonotypes.

Regarding this clonotype: Its antigen is unidentified.

TCRdb re-analysed the reads in MiXCR, keeping a single row per CDR3 protein. The data show some 150,000 distinct CDR3 sequences, around 24% seen once. With 5 bases removed from V and 2 bases from J, the gap between germline ends came to 13 bases. This CDR3 spans 13 amino acids. CDR1 is GTSNPN, CDR2 SVGIG, per germline (reference sequence). Sequencing was done on a sample of PBMCs. This TCR came from a human donor in good health (CMV status not recorded). Some clones in this sample may be carry-over from other donors' samples. The chain combines TRBV30 with TRBJ2-7; D could derive from TRBD1 or TRBD2 (5 bases each). The CDR3 nucleotides read TGTGCCTGGCAAGGGGACCTGACCTACGAGCAGTACTTC. Amino acid sequence: CAWQGDLTYEQYF. The variable domain in full, with the rest retrieved from reference TRBV30 and TRBJ2-7, is SQTIHQWPATLVQPVGSPLSLECTVEGTSNPNLYWYRQAAGRGLQLLFYSVGIGQISSEVPQNLSASRPQDRQFILSSKKLLLSDSGFYLCAWQGDLTYEQYFGPGTRLTVT.